These 17 T cell receptor beta chains were all obtained from the same sample, sequenced in a study of OX40 agonist ivuxolimab in advanced cancers. TCRdb's copy holds only in-frame clones and misses some; the assay was immunoSEQ multiplex PCR. Here the sample spans approximately 11,000 clones, roughly two thirds being singletons. This specimen consisted of CD4+ or CD8+ T cells sorted from blood, obtained in a trial of the OX40 agonist ivuxolimab. Receptors were obtained from an adult with an advanced solid tumor such as melanoma, head and neck, liver or kidney cancer.

The chain combines TRBV2 with TRBJ2-7; D gene unclear. Germline V gene data show CDR1 as SNHLY and CDR2 as FYNNEI. V dropped 3 bases and J dropped 4 bases, with 4 bases sitting between them. The CDR3 is 11 amino acids. The CDR3 DNA follows: TGTGCCAGCAGTGACGCGTACGAGCAGTACTTC. Protein: CASSDAYEQYF.

The gene calls are TRBV5-6 and TRBJ2-3, with D possibly TRBD1 on 6 matching bases. CDR1 and CDR2 (germline): SGHDT, YYEEEE. The V end lost 1 base, the J end lost 2 bases, and 14 bases lay between the germline ends. CDR3 length: 16 amino acids. In DNA form, the CDR3 reads TGTGCCAGCAGCTTGTTGTCAGGGGCGATCACAGATACGCAGTATTTT. Amino acids: CASSLLSGAITDTQYF.

V usage is TRBV27 and J usage is TRBJ2-7; perhaps TRBD2 as D (6 bases). CDR1 is MNHEY, CDR2 SMNVEV, per germline (reference sequence). V shed 4 bases and J shed 2 bases, with 12 bases lying between them. CDR3 length: 14 amino acids. The CDR3 nucleotides read TGTGCCAGCAGTTCCGTAGCGGACACCTACGAGCAGTACTTC. It is translated as CASSSVADTYEQYF.

This clone is medium-sized within its sample. The chain employs TRBV5-6 and TRBJ1-1, with D uncertain. The CDR3 has 14 amino acids. CDR1 and CDR2 from the germline V gene are SGHDT and YYEEEE. Trimming removed 1 base from V and 2 bases from J, with 9 bases in between. The CDR3 loop reads CASSLTVANTEAFF. As DNA, the CDR3 is TGTGCCAGCAGCTTGACGGTAGCAAACACTGAAGCTTTCTTT.

The chain links TRBV13 to TRBJ1-2; perhaps TRBD1 as D (5 bases). The CDR3 extends over 13 amino acids. Germline V gene data show CDR1 as PRHDT and CDR2 as FYEKMQ (reference sequence). With 2 bases removed from V and 4 bases from J, the gap between germline ends came to 8 bases. The CDR3 loop is CASSLRQFYGYTF. The DNA for the CDR3 is TGTGCCAGCAGCTTACGACAGTTCTATGGCTACACCTTC.

The chain carries TRBV10-3 and TRBJ2-7; D remains unclear. The CDR3 sequence is 15 residues long. The V and J ends lost 2 bases and 0 bases respectively, with 11 bases between them. Looked up from germline, CDR1 is ENHRY and CDR2 is SYGVKD. The CDR3 protein is CAISERGDSSYEQYF. CDR3 nucleotide sequence: TGTGCCATCAGTGAGAGAGGCGATAGCTCCTACGAGCAGTACTTC.

The chain joins TRBV6-6 to TRBJ2-7; 8 bases match TRBD1. The germline gives CDR1 MNHNY, CDR2 SVGAGI (reference sequence). The CDR3 runs 13 residues. V lost 6 bases to trimming and J lost 12 bases; unmatched junction nucleotides: 13. The CDR3 here is CASSPGDRGEWYF. CDR3 nucleotide sequence: TGTGCCAGCAGCCCCGGCGACAGGGGAGAGTGGTACTTC.

The J gene is TRBJ2-1, the V gene TRBV4-3; 8 positions match TRBD2. The CDR3 runs 17 residues. V shed 1 base and J 1 base; nucleotides not matched to a gene: 6. Germline CDR1 reads LGHNA; CDR2 reads YSLEER. CDR3 sequence reads: CASSQGLSGGSYNEQFF. The DNA for the CDR3 is TGCGCCAGCAGCCAAGGTCTAAGCGGGGGATCCTACAATGAGCAGTTCTTC.

The gene calls are TRBV6-1 and TRBJ1-1, with D tentatively TRBD1 (5 bases). This CDR3 is built from 15 residues. CDR1 MNHNS and CDR2 SASEGT come from the germline V gene. V dropped 3 bases and J dropped 3 bases, with 14 bases sitting between them. CDR3 amino acids: CASSEGRGADTEAFF. The CDR3 DNA reads as TGTGCCAGCAGTGAGGGGCGGGGCGCCGACACTGAAGCTTTCTTT.

The rearrangement links TRBV28 to TRBJ2-1; 10 nucleotides match TRBD2. There are 17 residues in the CDR3. V trimming: 10 bases; J trimming: 3 bases; junction bases outside the gene matches: 15. Germline lookup yields CDR1 MDHEN and CDR2 SYDVKM. CDR3 sequence (DNA): TGTGCCACCCTGGCTAGCGGGAGCATTCGGGACTACAATGAGCAGTTCTTC. Its protein is CATLASGSIRDYNEQFF. Combining the CDR3 with reference TRBV28 and TRBJ2-1 gives the whole variable domain DVKVTQSSRYLVKRTGEKVFLECVQDMDHENMFWYRQDPGLGLRLIYFSYDVKMKEKGDIPEGYSVSREKKERFSLILESASTNQTSMYLCATLASGSIRDYNEQFFGPGTRLTVL.

The gene calls are TRBV9 and TRBJ2-6; 7 nucleotides align to TRBD2. CDR1 is SGDLS and CDR2 is YYNGEE in the germline V gene. This CDR3 is built from 21 residues. V trimming: 0 bases; J trimming: 1 base; junction bases outside the gene matches: 16. The CDR3 is CASSVGWAAGPPQSGANVLTF. The CDR3 DNA is TGTGCCAGCAGCGTAGGGTGGGCAGCGGGGCCTCCTCAATCTGGGGCCAACGTCCTGACTTTC.

The V call is TRBV19, the J call TRBJ2-7; D might be TRBD1 or TRBD2, each matching 5 bases. Trimming removed 3 bases at V and 6 bases at J, with 9 bases between. Germline values: CDR1 LNHDA, CDR2 SQIVND (reference sequence). The CDR3 covers 12 residues. In nucleotides, the CDR3 is TGTGCCAGTAGTATCGGGACCGGCGAGCAGTACTTC. The encoded protein is CASSIGTGEQYF. Full variable domain (outside the CDR3, taken from reference TRBV19 and TRBJ2-7): DGGITQSPKYLFRKEGQNVTLSCEQNLNHDAMYWYRQDPGQGLRLIYYSQIVNDFQKGDIAEGYSVSREKKESFPLTVTSAQKNPTAFYLCASSIGTGEQYFGPGTRLTVT.

The chain recombines TRBV6-6 with TRBJ2-2, with TRBD1 as a possible D gene (6 bases). Germline CDR1 and CDR2: MNHNY and SVGAGI (reference sequence). V was pared by 6 bases and J by 5 bases, with 16 bases between. The CDR3 contains 15 residues. CDR3 sequence: CASREQGLETGELFF. The CDR3 DNA follows: TGTGCCAGCAGAGAACAGGGCTTGGAGACCGGGGAGCTGTTTTTT.

By frequency in the sample, this clone is medium-sized (0.01 to 0.1%). J is TRBJ2-4 and V is TRBV11-3; 9 nucleotides match TRBD2. J was trimmed by 7 bases and V by 1 base; bases with no gene match: 5. The CDR3 has 15 residues. Germline loops: CDR1 SGHNT, CDR2 YENEEA. The CDR3: CASSLGAGGRNIQYF. CDR3 DNA sequence: TGTGCCAGCAGCTTAGGGGCGGGAGGGCGGAACATTCAGTACTTC.

J is TRBJ2-2 and V is TRBV28, with D maybe TRBD2 (6 bases). Germline lookup yields CDR1 MDHEN and CDR2 SYDVKM. Trimming pared 5 bases from V and 3 bases from J, leaving 13 bases between. The CDR3 spans 15 residues. CDR3 DNA: TGTGCCAGCAGTCCCTGGGACTCCTACACCGGGGAGCTGTTTTTT. Protein: CASSPWDSYTGELFF.

This clone showed up just a few times. The V and J genes are TRBV4-2 and TRBJ2-7; tentative D call: TRBD2 (5 bases). The CDR3 spans 14 residues. The V gene's germline CDR1 is LGHNA and CDR2 YNFKEQ. Trimming pared 0 bases from V and 3 bases from J, leaving 9 bases between. CDR3 residues: CASSQEWEFYEQYF. CDR3 coding DNA: TGTGCCAGCAGCCAAGAGTGGGAGTTCTACGAGCAGTACTTC.

The chain links TRBV7-8 to TRBJ2-5; 9 bases are shared with TRBD2. V was pared by 5 bases and J by 4 bases, with 8 bases of the junction left unmatched. The CDR3 consists of 15 residues. Germline V gene sequence: CDR1 SGHVS, CDR2 FQNEAQ. The CDR3 loop reads CASSGQGGLAETQYF. The CDR3 DNA is TGTGCCAGCAGCGGGCAAGGGGGACTAGCAGAGACCCAGTACTTC.